The entry that follows covers one T cell receptor beta chain sequence. Antigen: not known. The source of the sample is a study of CD8+ T cells in alopecia areata. Study-level findings and limits: Normal skin's resident alphabeta T cells are sequenced alongside lesional scalp T cells.

It was cDNA, reverse transcribed from extracted RNA, that served as the sequencing template. Data came from immunoSEQ multiplex PCR; TCRdb stores just in-frame clones and leaves some out. The table shows about 100,000 clones, with 58% occurring only once. CDR3 size: 13 residues. Germline lookup yields CDR1 MNHEY and CDR2 SMNVEV (reference sequence). Trimming cost V 4 bases and J 6 bases; bases outside gene matches: 0. Sorted out of PBMCs were CD4+ T cells and CD8+ T cells. J is TRBJ1-5 and V is TRBV27; 10 nucleotides line up with TRBD1. This clonotype was sampled from a human donor with alopecia areata. The specimen sequenced was NKG2D-low CD8+ T cells sorted from blood. The CDR3 sequence: CASSWTGGQPQHF. CDR3 sequence (DNA): TGTGCCAGCAGTTGGACAGGGGGTCAGCCCCAGCATTTT.